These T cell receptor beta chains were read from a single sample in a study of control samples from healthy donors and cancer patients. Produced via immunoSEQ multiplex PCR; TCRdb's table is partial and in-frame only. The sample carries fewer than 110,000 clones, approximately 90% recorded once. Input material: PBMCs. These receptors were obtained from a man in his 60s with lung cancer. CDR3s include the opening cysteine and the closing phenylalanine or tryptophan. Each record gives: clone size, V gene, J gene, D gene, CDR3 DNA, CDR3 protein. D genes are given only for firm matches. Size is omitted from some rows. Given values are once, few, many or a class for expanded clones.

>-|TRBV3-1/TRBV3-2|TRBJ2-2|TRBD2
TGTGCCAGCGGGGGGGACGGGGAGCTGTTTTTT
CASGGDGELFF
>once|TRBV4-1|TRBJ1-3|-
TGCGCCAGCAGCTTGACAGGCTCTGGAAACACCATATATTTT
CASSLTGSGNTIYF
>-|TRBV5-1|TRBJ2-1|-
TGCGCCAGCAAGAACCCGGTTCGGGATGAGCAGTTCTTC
CASKNPVRDEQFF
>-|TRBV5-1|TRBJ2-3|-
TGCGCCAGCAGCTTGGGGCGAAGCACAGATACGCAGTATTTT
CASSLGRSTDTQYF
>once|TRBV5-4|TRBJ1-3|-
TGTGCCAGCAGCTCGACAGTCGCGGGAAACACCATATATTTT
CASSSTVAGNTIYF
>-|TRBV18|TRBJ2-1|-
TGTGCCAGCTCCTCCGGGACTTACTCCTACAATGAGCAGTTCTTC
CASSSGTYSYNEQFF
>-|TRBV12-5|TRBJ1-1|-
TGTGCTAGTGGTTTGGCCCGGGACACAATAACGCCCACTGAAGCTTTCTTT
CASGLARDTITPTEAFF
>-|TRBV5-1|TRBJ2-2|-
TGCGCCAGCAGCCAACAGGGGAACACCGGGGAGCTGTTTTTT
CASSQQGNTGELFF
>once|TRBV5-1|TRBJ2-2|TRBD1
TGCGCCAGCAGCTTGGGGACAGGGGACACCGGGGAGCTGTTTTTT
CASSLGTGDTGELFF
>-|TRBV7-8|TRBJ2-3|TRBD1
TGTGCCAGCAGGTCGGGACAGGGAATGGGGCTTCGCACAGATACGCAGTATTTT
CASRSGQGMGLRTDTQYF
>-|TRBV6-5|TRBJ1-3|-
TGTGCCAGCAGCTCGACGGTCTCTGGAAACACCATATATTTT
CASSSTVSGNTIYF
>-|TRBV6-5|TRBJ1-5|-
TGTGCCACCGCGGATAGCAATCAGCCCCAGCATTTT
CATADSNQPQHF
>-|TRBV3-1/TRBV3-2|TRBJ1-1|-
TGTGCCAGCAGCCAAGATGTCGAGAAGGGGCGGGGCGGCACTGAAGCTTTCTTT
CASSQDVEKGRGGTEAFF
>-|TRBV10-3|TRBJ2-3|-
TGTGCCATCAGTGAGTTCATAGATACGCAGTATTTT
CAISEFIDTQYF
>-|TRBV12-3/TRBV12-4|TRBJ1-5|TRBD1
TGTGCCAGCAGTGGACAGGGATATCAGCCCCAGCATTTT
CASSGQGYQPQHF
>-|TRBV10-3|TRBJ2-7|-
TGTGCCATCGGGCCATCCTACGAGCAGTACTTC
CAIGPSYEQYF
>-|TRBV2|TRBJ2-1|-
TGTGCCAGCAGTGACTTGGGCCGGACACTAACCAATGAGCAGTTCTTC
CASSDLGRTLTNEQFF
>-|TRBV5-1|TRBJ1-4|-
TGCGCCAGCAGCTTGGCCCAGGGAACTAATGAAAAACTGTTTTTT
CASSLAQGTNEKLFF
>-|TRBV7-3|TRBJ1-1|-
TGTGCCAGCAGTTACGACCCTAACACTGAAGCTTTCTTT
CASSYDPNTEAFF
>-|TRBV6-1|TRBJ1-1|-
TGTGCCAGCAGTGAACGGGGGGCCCCTGAAGCTTTCTTT
CASSERGAPEAFF
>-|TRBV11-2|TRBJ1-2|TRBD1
TGTGCCAGCAGCTGGGGACAGCTCAACTATGGCTACACCTTC
CASSWGQLNYGYTF
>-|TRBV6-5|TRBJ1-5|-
TGTGCCAGCAGCCCGGGGGGAGGTAGCAATCAGCCCCAGCATTTT
CASSPGGGSNQPQHF
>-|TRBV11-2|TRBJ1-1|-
TGTGCCAGCAGCTTAGTTTCGGTAACCCGAGAGGGCACTGAAGCTTTCTTT
CASSLVSVTREGTEAFF
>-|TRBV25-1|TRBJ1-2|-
TGTGCCAGCGCCCTTCCAGGGGTTACCTATGGCTACACCTTC
CASALPGVTYGYTF
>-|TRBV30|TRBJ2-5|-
TGTGCCTGGAGTGTAAGAGGGGGAGAGACCCAGTACTTC
CAWSVRGGETQYF
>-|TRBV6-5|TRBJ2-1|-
TGTGCCAGCAGCGATGGGGCGAGCTCCTACAATGAGCAGTTCTTC
CASSDGASSYNEQFF
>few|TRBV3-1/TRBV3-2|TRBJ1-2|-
TGTGCCAGCAGCCAACGCCTTAAACATCCTACCTACGGGGGCTACACCTTC
CASSQRLKHPTYGGYTF
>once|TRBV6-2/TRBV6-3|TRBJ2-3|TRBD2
TGTGCCAGCAGTTACGGGACTAGCGGGGGGGGCACAGATACGCAGTATTTT
CASSYGTSGGGTDTQYF
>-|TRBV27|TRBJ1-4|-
TGTGCCAGCAGTTTACGGGACTATCCTGGATCTAATGAAAAACTGTTTTTT
CASSLRDYPGSNEKLFF
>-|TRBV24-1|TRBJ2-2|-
TGTGCCACCAGTGATTTGACGGGGAATTCGAACACCGGGGAGCTGTTTTTT
CATSDLTGNSNTGELFF
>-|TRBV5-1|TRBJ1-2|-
TGCGCCAGCAGCTTAACAGCAGTTTTCTATGGCTACACCTTC
CASSLTAVFYGYTF
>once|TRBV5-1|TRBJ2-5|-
TGCGCCAGCAGCTTGGGGGGGATTCAAGAGACCCAGTACTTC
CASSLGGIQETQYF
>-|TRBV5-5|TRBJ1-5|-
TGTGCCAGCAGCTTGGAGGGGCGGGGGAATCAGCCCCAGCATTTT
CASSLEGRGNQPQHF
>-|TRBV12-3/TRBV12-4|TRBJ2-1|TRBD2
TGTGCCAGCAGTTTAGTACTAGCGGGGCAGTTCTTC
CASSLVLAGQFF
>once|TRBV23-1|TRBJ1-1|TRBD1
TGCGCCAGCAGTCCTGAACGACAGGGTACAGCTTTCTTT
CASSPERQGTAFF
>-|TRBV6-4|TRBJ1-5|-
TGTGCCAGCAGTGTCGACGCGGGGAGGGGACCCCAGCATTTT
CASSVDAGRGPQHF
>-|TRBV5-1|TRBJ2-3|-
TGCGCCAGCAGTAAGGGATTGTCAGGAGGATACACAGATACGCAGTATTTT
CASSKGLSGGYTDTQYF
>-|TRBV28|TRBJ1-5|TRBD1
TGTGCCAGTAAACAAGAAGGGGGGGACAGAGTCAATCAGCCCCAGCATTTT
CASKQEGGDRVNQPQHF
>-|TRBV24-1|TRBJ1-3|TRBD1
TGTGCCACCAGTGATGGGACAGGACGTTCAAACACCATATATTTT
CATSDGTGRSNTIYF
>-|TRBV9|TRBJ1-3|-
TGTGCCAGCAGCCCCGAGGCTGGGGCTGGAAACACCATATATTTT
CASSPEAGAGNTIYF
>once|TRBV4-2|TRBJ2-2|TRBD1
TGTGCCAGCAGCCACTCAGGGGGCGGACTAAACACCGGGGAGCTGTTTTTT
CASSHSGGGLNTGELFF
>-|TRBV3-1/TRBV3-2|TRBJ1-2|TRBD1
TGTGCCAGCAGCCAAGATTGGGGAGGGACAGGCTATGGCTACACCTTC
CASSQDWGGTGYGYTF
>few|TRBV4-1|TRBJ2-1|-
TGCGCCAGCAGCCAACTAAACAATGAGCAGTTCTTC
CASSQLNNEQFF
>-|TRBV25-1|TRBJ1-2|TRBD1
TGTGCCAGCAGTCCGGGACAGGGAATATACTATGGCTACACCTTC
CASSPGQGIYYGYTF
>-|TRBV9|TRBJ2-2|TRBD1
TGTGCCAGCACCAGGAGACAGGGGGCGAACACCGGGGAGCTGTTTTTT
CASTRRQGANTGELFF
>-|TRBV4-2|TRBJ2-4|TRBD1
TGTGCCAGCAGCCAAGATTGGGAATTGGGGGACAGGAGGACCAAAAACATTCAGTACTTC
CASSQDWELGDRRTKNIQYF
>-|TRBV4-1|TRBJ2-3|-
TGCGCCAGCAGCCAAGATGAGCGGGTAGATAGGGCAGATACGCAGTATTTT
CASSQDERVDRADTQYF
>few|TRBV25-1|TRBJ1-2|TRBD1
TGTGCCAGCAGTGAGGCCCAGGGGGGGAACTATGGCTACACCTTC
CASSEAQGGNYGYTF
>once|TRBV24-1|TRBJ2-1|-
TGTGCCACCAGTGAGGGGCTTTGGGAAGAGCAGTTCTTC
CATSEGLWEEQFF
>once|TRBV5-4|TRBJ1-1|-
TGTGCCAGCAGCTCACAGCGTGCGAACACTGAAGCTTTCTTT
CASSSQRANTEAFF
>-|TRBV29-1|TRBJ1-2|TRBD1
TGCAGCGTGCTCTCCGTAGGGACAGGGAGGCTTAACTATGGCTACACCTTC
CSVLSVGTGRLNYGYTF
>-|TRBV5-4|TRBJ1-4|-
TGTGCCAGCAGCTATGACTGGGGGGAGGCACTGTTTTTT
CASSYDWGEALFF
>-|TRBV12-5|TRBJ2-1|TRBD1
TGTGCTAGTGGTTGGAACAACAGGGGAAATGAGCAGTTCTTC
CASGWNNRGNEQFF
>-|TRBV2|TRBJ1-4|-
TGTGCCAGCAGTGACAGGGGCCTTGAAAAACTGTTTTTT
CASSDRGLEKLFF
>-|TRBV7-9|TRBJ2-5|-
TGTGCCAGCAGCCTAATCCTGGGCGGCCGAGAGACCCAGTACTTC
CASSLILGGRETQYF
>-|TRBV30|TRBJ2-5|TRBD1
TGTGCCTGGAGGGGGACAGGCCGTCAAGAGACCCAGTACTTC
CAWRGTGRQETQYF
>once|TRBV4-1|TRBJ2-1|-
TGCGCCAGCAGCCCTCCATCGACAGTCATGGGCAATGAGCAGTTCTTC
CASSPPSTVMGNEQFF
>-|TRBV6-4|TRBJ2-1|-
TGTGCCAGCAGTGACGGGGTGGGTGGTCAGGGGCCCTACAATGAGCAGTTCTTC
CASSDGVGGQGPYNEQFF
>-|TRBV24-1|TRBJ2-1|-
TGTGCCACCAGTGATTTCAAGATGGGCGGTGATGAGCAGTTCTTC
CATSDFKMGGDEQFF